The 10 T cell receptor beta chains given below trace back to one sample, sequenced in a study of blood T cell repertoires in COVID-19. The protocol was immunoSEQ multiplex PCR, while the TCRdb copy is restricted to in-frame clones and leaves out a portion. The sample includes hundreds of thousands of clones, almost 85% seen only once; the top ten take roughly 5%. The sample comprised peripheral blood. The source of these receptors is a man aged 50 to 59 with active or convalescent COVID-19.

This chain uses TRBV5-1 with TRBJ2-5, with D possibly TRBD2 on 7 matching bases. Germline V gene lookup returns CDR1 SGHRS and CDR2 YFSETQ. The CDR3 consists of 14 residues. Trimming pared 1 base from V and 5 bases from J, leaving 12 bases between. CDR3 in amino acids: CASSLSGGRETQYF. The CDR3 DNA is TGCGCCAGCAGCTTGTCGGGGGGCCGGGAGACCCAGTACTTC. The full variable domain, rest sourced from reference TRBV5-1 and TRBJ2-5, is KAGVTQTPRYLIKTRGQQVTLSCSPISGHRSVSWYQQTPGQGLQFLFEYFSETQRNKGNFPGRFSGRQFSNSRSEMNVSTLELGDSALYLCASSLSGGRETQYFGPGTRLLVL.

This clone was recorded only once. This rearrangement joins TRBV3-1 (or the pseudogene TRBV3-2) to TRBJ2-1; 9 nucleotides line up with TRBD2. Germline CDR1 is LGHDT and CDR2 is YNNKEL (reference sequence). Trimming at V came to 0 bases and at J to 2 bases, leaving 11 bases not matched to a gene. There are 19 residues in the CDR3. The CDR3 nucleotides read TGTGCCAGCAGCCAAGAGGGTAGGAGCGGGAGGATGCCCTACAATGAGCAGTTCTTC. This encodes CASSQEGRSGRMPYNEQFF.

V is TRBV5-5 and J is TRBJ2-1, with 12 bases identical to TRBD2. Germline V gives CDR1 SGHKS, CDR2 YYEKEE (reference sequence). CDR3 length: 15 amino acids. V dropped 7 bases and J dropped 7; count of bases not matched to a gene: 9. CDR3 bases: TGTGCCAGCGTCGGACTAGCGGGACCGATTAATGAGCAGTTCTTC. It is translated as CASVGLAGPINEQFF.

The chain links TRBV2 to TRBJ2-4; D call uncertain. The germline V gene has CDR1 SNHLY and CDR2 FYNNEI. The CDR3 has 11 amino acids. V was shortened by 4 bases and J by 10 bases, with 8 bases between the two germline ends. CDR3 amino acids: CASSVSRIQYF. The DNA of the CDR3 is TGTGCCAGCAGTGTTTCCAGGATTCAGTACTTC.

The rearrangement links TRBV7-3 to TRBJ2-2; possible D gene TRBD2, 5 bases. The length of the CDR3 is 16 residues. With 5 bases removed from V and 0 bases from J, the gap between germline ends came to 13 bases. Germline CDR1 and CDR2: SGHTA and FQGTGA. CDR3 DNA: TGTGCCAGCAGCCCCCAAGCGGCAGCGAACACCGGGGAGCTGTTTTTT. Its protein product is CASSPQAAANTGELFF.

This chain joins TRBV19 and TRBJ1-3; D unclear. Germline CDR1 reads LNHDA; CDR2 reads SQIVND (reference sequence). V was trimmed by 5 bases and J by 0 bases, leaving 14 bases between them. This CDR3 contains 16 residues. The CDR3 DNA is TGTGCCAGTAGTGCCCCGCGGGCCCACTCTGGAAACACCATATATTTT. Encoded protein: CASSAPRAHSGNTIYF.

In its sample, this clone was seen a few times. V is TRBV27 and J is TRBJ2-2, with D hard to call. Trimming took off 3 bases at V and 6 bases at J, with 17 bases between the two ends. This CDR3 spans 16 amino acids. Germline lookup yields CDR1 MNHEY and CDR2 SMNVEV (reference sequence). CDR3 amino acids: CASSFLRVQSPGELFF. DNA of the CDR3: TGTGCCAGCAGTTTCCTCCGGGTCCAATCCCCCGGGGAGCTGTTTTTT.

The chain has TRBV30 and TRBJ2-3, with 7 nucleotides matching TRBD2. V was pared by 0 bases and J by 0 bases, with 3 bases of the junction left unmatched. The CDR3 is made up of 15 amino acids. The germline gives CDR1 GTSNPN, CDR2 SVGIG (reference sequence). The chain's CDR3 is CAWSVAGLSTDTQYF. The CDR3 nucleotides read TGTGCCTGGAGTGTAGCGGGACTAAGCACAGATACGCAGTATTTT. Complete variable domain (other parts from reference TRBV30 and TRBJ2-3): SQTIHQWPATLVQPVGSPLSLECTVEGTSNPNLYWYRQAAGRGLQLLFYSVGIGQISSEVPQNLSASRPQDRQFILSSKKLLLSDSGFYLCAWSVAGLSTDTQYFGPGTRLTVL.

This sequence joins TRBV27 and TRBJ1-6; 7 bases match TRBD1. Trimming at V came to 3 bases and at J to 8 bases, leaving 13 bases not matched to a gene. Per the germline V gene, CDR1 is MNHEY and CDR2 is SMNVEV (reference sequence). The length of the CDR3 is 17 residues. The CDR3 nucleotides are TGTGCCAGCAGTTTTGAGAGGGGGCGCGTTGTTGATTCACCCCTCCACTTT. It yields the protein CASSFERGRVVDSPLHF.

J is TRBJ1-3 and V is TRBV11-2; TRBD1 is a possible D gene (5 bases). The CDR3 sequence is 13 residues long. V gave up 1 base and J gave up 5 bases, with 6 bases separating them. Germline V lookup: CDR1 SGHAT, CDR2 FQNNGV. CDR3 DNA: TGTGCCAGCAGCTTAGGACAGCGAAACACCATATATTTT. It encodes CASSLGQRNTIYF.